This T cell receptor beta chain was captured by sequencing in a study of CD8 T cells in ankylosing spondylitis. In regard to this clonotype: Its cognate antigen is unknown. A read error may be the cause here, since a much bigger clone is one base away.

Generation of TCR beta libraries employed quantitative 5'-RACE incorporating molecular barcodes. TCRdb re-analysed the 5' RACE reads in MiXCR, keeping a single row per CDR3 protein. This table has about 230,000 distinct CDR3 sequences, roughly 8% appearing once. General study results and limits: Reports say disease-linked clones showed up significantly more in matched ankylosing spondylitis synovial fluid.

The source is a female donor with ankylosing spondylitis or in good health (not recorded which). Source material: blood, either unsorted or a sorted T cell fraction (not recorded which).

The chain's CDR3 is CSVRVEEQYF. The CDR3 bases are TGCAGTGTTAGAGTCGAAGAGCAGTACTTC. The chain employs TRBV20-1 and TRBJ2-7; no clear D gene. Germline assignment: CDR1 DFQATT and CDR2 SNEGSKA (reference sequence). CDR3 length equals 10 residues.